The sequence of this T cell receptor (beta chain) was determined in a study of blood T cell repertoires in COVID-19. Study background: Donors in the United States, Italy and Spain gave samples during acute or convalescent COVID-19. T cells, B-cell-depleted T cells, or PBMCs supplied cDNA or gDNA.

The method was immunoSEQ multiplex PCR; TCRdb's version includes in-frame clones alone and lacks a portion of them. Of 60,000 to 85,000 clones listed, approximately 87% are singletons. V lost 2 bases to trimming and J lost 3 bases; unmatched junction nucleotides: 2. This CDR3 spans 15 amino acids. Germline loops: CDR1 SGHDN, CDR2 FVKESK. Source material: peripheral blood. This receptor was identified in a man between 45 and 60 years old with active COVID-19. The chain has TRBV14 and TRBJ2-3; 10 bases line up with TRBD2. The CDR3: CASSQRTSGTDTQYF. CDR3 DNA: TGTGCCAGCAGCCAACGGACTAGCGGTACAGATACGCAGTATTTT.